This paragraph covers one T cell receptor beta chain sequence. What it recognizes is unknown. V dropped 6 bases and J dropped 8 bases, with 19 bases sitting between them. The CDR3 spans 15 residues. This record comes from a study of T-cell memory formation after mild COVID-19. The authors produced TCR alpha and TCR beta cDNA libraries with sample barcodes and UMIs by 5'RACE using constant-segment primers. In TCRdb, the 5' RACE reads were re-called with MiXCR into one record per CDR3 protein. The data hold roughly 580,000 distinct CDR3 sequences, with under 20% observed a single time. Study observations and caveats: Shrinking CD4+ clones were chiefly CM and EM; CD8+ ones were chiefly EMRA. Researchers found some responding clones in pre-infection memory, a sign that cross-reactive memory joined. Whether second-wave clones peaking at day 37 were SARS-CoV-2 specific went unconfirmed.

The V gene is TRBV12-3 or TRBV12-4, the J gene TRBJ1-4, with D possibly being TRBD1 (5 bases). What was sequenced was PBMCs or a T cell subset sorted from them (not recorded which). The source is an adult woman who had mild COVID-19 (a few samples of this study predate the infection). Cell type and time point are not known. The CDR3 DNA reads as TGTGCCAGCAGACCTCCCGGGACTCGGTACGAAAAACTGTTTTTT. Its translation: CASRPPGTRYEKLFF.